These 10 T cell receptor beta chains were all obtained from the same sample, sequenced in a study of shared clonotypes between healthy human individuals. Generated by immunoSEQ multiplex PCR, the TCRdb table keeps only in-frame clones and is missing some. This sample yields over a million clones, of which roughly 96% are seen a single time; 1.2% belongs to the top ten. Sequenced: naive CD4+ T cells sorted from blood. The sample's subset: CD45RA+ positively selected. The receptors shown here come from a man aged 25 to 40 in good health.

This rearrangement joins TRBV25-1 to TRBJ2-1; D tentatively reads TRBD1 or TRBD2 (5 bases each). V lost 5 bases and J 8 bases, leaving 10 bases between the germline ends. This CDR3 is built from 12 residues. CDR1 is MGHDK, CDR2 SYGVNS, per germline. The CDR3 bases are TGTGCCAGCAGTATGGGGGTACATGAGCAGTTCTTC. Its translation is CASSMGVHEQFF. The entire variable domain, with the rest obtained from reference TRBV25-1 and TRBJ2-1, is as follows: EADIYQTPRYLVIGTGKKITLECSQTMGHDKMYWYQQDPGMELHLIHYSYGVNSTEKGDLSSESTVSRIRTEHFPLTLESARPSHTSQYLCASSMGVHEQFFGPGTRLTVL.

The rearrangement links TRBV11-2 to TRBJ2-1; a possible D gene is TRBD2 (6 bases). Trimming left V 1 base short and J 1 base short, with 14 bases between. CDR1 SGHAT and CDR2 FQNNGV come from the germline V gene. This CDR3 comprises 17 residues. CDR3 DNA: TGTGCCAGCAGCTTAGCCGGCCGGGAGTCGTCCTACAATGAGCAGTTCTTC. As protein: CASSLAGRESSYNEQFF. Supplemented by reference TRBV11-2 and TRBJ2-1, the full variable domain reads EAGVAQSPRYKIIEKRQSVAFWCNPISGHATLYWYQQILGQGPKLLIQFQNNGVVDDSQLPKDRFSAERLKGVDSTLKIQPAKLEDSAVYLCASSLAGRESSYNEQFFGPGTRLTVL.

V gene TRBV27 combines with J gene TRBJ2-4, with D uncertain. The germline gives CDR1 MNHEY, CDR2 SMNVEV (reference sequence). The CDR3 spans 14 residues. Trimming took 6 bases from V and 1 from J, leaving 10 bases between them. CDR3 bases: TGTGCCAGCAGGCCACCCGGGGCCAAAAACATTCAGTACTTC. This codes for CASRPPGAKNIQYF.

The V call is TRBV10-3, the J call TRBJ2-7, with D tentatively TRBD2 (5 bases). V dropped 4 bases and J dropped 5 bases, with 12 bases sitting between them. In germline, CDR1 is ENHRY, CDR2 SYGVKD. This CDR3 is 13 amino acids long. Here the CDR3 DNA reads TGTGCCATCAGTGTAGCCGAGGAGGACGAGCAGTACTTC. Translating it yields CAISVAEEDEQYF.

V usage is TRBV11-2 and J usage is TRBJ2-2; TRBD2 matches at 8 bases. V shed 6 bases and J 4 bases; nucleotides not matched to a gene: 10. This CDR3 contains 16 residues. Germline CDR1 SGHAT, CDR2 FQNNGV. CDR3 protein: CASRHGLARSTGELFF. Here the CDR3 DNA reads TGTGCCAGCAGGCATGGACTAGCTCGGTCCACCGGGGAGCTGTTTTTT.

The chain employs TRBV19 and TRBJ2-1, with no clear D. From germline, CDR1 is LNHDA and CDR2 SQIVND (reference sequence). The CDR3 loop spans 14 amino acids. Trimming stripped 4 bases from V and 11 bases from J, with 18 bases between. CDR3 loop: CASSKDRWEGQQFF. The DNA of the CDR3 is TGTGCCAGTAGTAAAGATCGTTGGGAAGGACAGCAGTTCTTC. Supplemented by reference TRBV19 and TRBJ2-1, the full variable domain reads DGGITQSPKYLFRKEGQNVTLSCEQNLNHDAMYWYRQDPGQGLRLIYYSQIVNDFQKGDIAEGYSVSREKKESFPLTVTSAQKNPTAFYLCASSKDRWEGQQFFGPGTRLTVL.

The genes are TRBV25-1 and TRBJ2-7; a weak D match, TRBD2 (5 bases). The CDR3 is 13 residues long. V lost 5 bases to trimming and J lost 9 bases, with 17 bases between them. Germline V CDR1 and CDR2: MGHDK, SYGVNS. The CDR3 loop reads CASSLPGISGQYF. The CDR3, as DNA: TGTGCCAGCAGTCTACCGGGGATTTCCGGGCAGTACTTC.

The rearrangement joins TRBV7-9 to TRBJ2-7; 7 positions match TRBD1. Germline-derived CDR1 and CDR2 are SEHNR and FQNEAQ (reference sequence). V was pared by 5 bases and J by 2 bases, with 6 bases of the junction left unmatched. CDR3 length equals 14 residues. CDR3 bases: TGTGCCAGCAGCAATCGACAGGGAACCTACGAGCAGTACTTC. It encodes CASSNRQGTYEQYF.

This sequence joins TRBV9 and TRBJ2-1; D gene uncertain. V was clipped by 3 bases and J by 4 bases, with 11 bases between them. The CDR3 totals 14 residues. Germline CDR1 reads SGDLS; CDR2 reads YYNGEE. The CDR3 DNA reads as TGTGCCAGCAGCGCCTGGACGGATTACAATGAGCAGTTCTTC. It yields the protein CASSAWTDYNEQFF.

This chain links TRBV18 with TRBJ2-3; D possibly matches TRBD1 or TRBD2 (5 bases each). From germline, CDR1 is KGHSH and CDR2 LQKENI. This CDR3 is built from 15 residues. The germline V and J ends were trimmed by 6 bases and 4 bases, with 17 bases remaining between them. CDR3 amino acids: CASSGTAIRPDTQYF. As DNA, the CDR3 is TGTGCCAGCTCCGGGACCGCCATCCGGCCAGATACGCAGTATTTT.